The entry that follows covers one TCR beta chain sequence. Its antigen is currently not known. The record has no base qualities; no much larger clone is one base away. This sample was taken from a study of chemoradiotherapy in HPV16-positive cancers (dated by TCRdb to 2022 to 2024). Study-level background: Functional T-cell assays on cells from two HPV16-positive patients defined candidate HPV-specific T-cell clones and common TCR motifs. The study asked whether T-cell immunity against the HPV oncoproteins E6 and E7 changes during chemoradiotherapy and whether it affects survival. Next, the candidate HPV-specific TCRs and motifs were followed in TCR repertoires from more than 70 patients with HPV-related cancers.

Study-level results and caveats: Expansion of candidate HPV-specific clones and E7-related TCR motifs was observed in the tumor microenvironment during treatment, whereas no such expansion was observed for non-HPV-specific T cells. The survival association was reported for HPV16-positive patients, and the functional definition of HPV-specific T cells was derived from only two HPV16-positive patients. In HPV16-positive patients, expansion of HPV-responsive T cells during chemoradiotherapy was associated with improved recurrence-free survival.

V and J lose 3 bases and 7 bases, and a span of 9 bases separates them. The germline V gene (reference sequence) supplies CDR1 SSHAT and CDR2 FNYEAQ. The CDR3, cysteine through phenylalanine, is 13 amino acids long. Only the CDR3 DNA is retained, 39 bases long and in frame from the first base. Receptor libraries were prepared by the immunoSEQ multiplex PCR assay. Entries here come from immuneACCESS through TCRdb and include only in-frame sequences with V and J called. Some clones fail to appear in such tables; in the studies checked, an unresolved V gene covers under half of the shortfall, and the cause of the remainder is unknown. This sample is represented by about 2,300 clones; around 64% of them were singletons. Jointly, the top ten make up about 25% of the sample. Repertoires were sampled repeatedly over the course of chemoradiotherapy, so clonal expansion could be followed in the tumor microenvironment.

The source of this sequence is a human donor with HPV-associated anogenital cancer. The material was tumor tissue, obtained from a patient who underwent chemoradiotherapy. Rearrangement joined TRBV7-7 to TRBJ1-4; the D gene assignment is ambiguous. CDR3 protein: CASSFIWVEKLFF. The nucleotides are TGTGCCAGCAGCTTTATTTGGGTTGAAAAACTGTTTTTT.